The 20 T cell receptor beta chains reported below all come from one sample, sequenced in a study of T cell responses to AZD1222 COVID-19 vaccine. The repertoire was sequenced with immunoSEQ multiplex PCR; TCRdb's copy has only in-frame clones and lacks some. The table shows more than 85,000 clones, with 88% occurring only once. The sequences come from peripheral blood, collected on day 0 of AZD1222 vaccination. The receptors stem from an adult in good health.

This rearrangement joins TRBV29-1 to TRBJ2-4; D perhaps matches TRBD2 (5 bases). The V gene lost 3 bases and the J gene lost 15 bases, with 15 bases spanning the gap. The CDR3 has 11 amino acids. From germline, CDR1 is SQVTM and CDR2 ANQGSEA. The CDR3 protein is CSVELSGLLYF. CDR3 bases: TGCAGCGTTGAGCTCTCAGGACTGCTGTACTTC.

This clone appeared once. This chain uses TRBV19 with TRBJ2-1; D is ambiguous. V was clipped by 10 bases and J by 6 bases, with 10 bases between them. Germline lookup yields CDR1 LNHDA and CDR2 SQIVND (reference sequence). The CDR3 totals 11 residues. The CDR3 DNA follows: TGTGCCACCAGGTTGGGCAATGAGCAGTTCTTC. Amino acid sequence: CATRLGNEQFF.

DNA for the CDR3: TGTGCCAGCAAAGGGGTGCGTTACCCCGGGGAGCTGTTTTTT. It yields the protein CASKGVRYPGELFF. This rearrangement joins TRBV2 to TRBJ2-2; D is perhaps TRBD1 (5 bases). Germline CDR1 SNHLY, CDR2 FYNNEI. V was shortened by 7 bases and J by 6 bases, with 15 bases between the two germline ends. This CDR3 is 14 amino acids long.

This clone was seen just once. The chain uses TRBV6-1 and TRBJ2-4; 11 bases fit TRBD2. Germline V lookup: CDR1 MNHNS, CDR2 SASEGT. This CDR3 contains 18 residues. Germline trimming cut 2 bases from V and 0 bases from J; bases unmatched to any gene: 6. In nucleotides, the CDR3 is TGTGCCAGCAGTGAACAACTAGCGGGAGCCTTAGCCAAAAACATTCAGTACTTC. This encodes CASSEQLAGALAKNIQYF.

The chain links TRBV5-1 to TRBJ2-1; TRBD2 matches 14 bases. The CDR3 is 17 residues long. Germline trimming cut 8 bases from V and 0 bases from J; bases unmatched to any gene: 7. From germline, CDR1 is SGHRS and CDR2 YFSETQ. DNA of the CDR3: TGCGCCAGAAGACTAGCGGGAGGGTTTTACTCCTACAATGAGCAGTTCTTC. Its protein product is CARRLAGGFYSYNEQFF.

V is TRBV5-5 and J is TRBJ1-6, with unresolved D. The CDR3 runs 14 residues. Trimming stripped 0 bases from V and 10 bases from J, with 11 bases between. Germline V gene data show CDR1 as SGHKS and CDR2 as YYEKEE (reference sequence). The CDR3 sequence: CASSLVQTKSPLHF. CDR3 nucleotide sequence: TGTGCCAGCAGCTTGGTACAGACAAAATCACCCCTCCACTTT. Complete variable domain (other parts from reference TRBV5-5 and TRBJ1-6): DAGVTQSPTHLIKTRGQQVTLRCSPISGHKSVSWYQQVLGQGPQFIFQYYEKEERGRGNFPDRFSARQFPNYSSELNVNALLLGDSALYLCASSLVQTKSPLHFGNGTRLTVT.

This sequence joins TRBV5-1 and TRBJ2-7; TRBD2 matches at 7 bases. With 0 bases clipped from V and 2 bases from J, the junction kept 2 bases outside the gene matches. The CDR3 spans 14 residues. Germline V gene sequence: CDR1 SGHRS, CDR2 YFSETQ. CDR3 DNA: TGCGCCAGCAGCTTGGGGGACTACCCCTACGAGCAGTACTTC. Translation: CASSLGDYPYEQYF.

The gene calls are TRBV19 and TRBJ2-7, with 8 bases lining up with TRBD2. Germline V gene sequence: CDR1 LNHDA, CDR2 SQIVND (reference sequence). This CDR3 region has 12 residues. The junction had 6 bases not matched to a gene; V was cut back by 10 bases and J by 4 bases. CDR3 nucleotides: TGTGCCATCCCCGGGAGGGGGTACGAGCAGTACTTC. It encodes CAIPGRGYEQYF. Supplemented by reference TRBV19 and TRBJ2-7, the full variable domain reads DGGITQSPKYLFRKEGQNVTLSCEQNLNHDAMYWYRQDPGQGLRLIYYSQIVNDFQKGDIAEGYSVSREKKESFPLTVTSAQKNPTAFYLCAIPGRGYEQYFGPGTRLTVT.

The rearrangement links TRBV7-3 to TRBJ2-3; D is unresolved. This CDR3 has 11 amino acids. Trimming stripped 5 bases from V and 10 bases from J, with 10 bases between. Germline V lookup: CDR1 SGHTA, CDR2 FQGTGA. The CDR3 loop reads CASSRPIAQYF. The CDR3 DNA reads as TGTGCCAGCAGCCGACCTATAGCGCAGTATTTT.

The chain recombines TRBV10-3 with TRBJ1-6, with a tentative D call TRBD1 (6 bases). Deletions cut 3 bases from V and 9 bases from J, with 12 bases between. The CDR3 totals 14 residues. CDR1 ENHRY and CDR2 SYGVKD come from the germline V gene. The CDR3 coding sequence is TGTGCCATCAGTGAAAGGGGGGTTAGTTCACCCCTCCACTTT. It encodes CAISERGVSSPLHF.

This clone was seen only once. CDR3 nucleotides: TGTGCCAGCAGCGTACTAGCGGGAGCAAACGAGCAGTACTTC. Its protein is CASSVLAGANEQYF. This chain uses TRBV5-6 with TRBJ2-7, with TRBD2 identical over 11 bases. CDR1 and CDR2 (germline): SGHDT, YYEEEE. Losses at the gene ends were 4 bases for V and 5 bases for J; bases not matched to a gene: 5. The CDR3 loop spans 14 amino acids.

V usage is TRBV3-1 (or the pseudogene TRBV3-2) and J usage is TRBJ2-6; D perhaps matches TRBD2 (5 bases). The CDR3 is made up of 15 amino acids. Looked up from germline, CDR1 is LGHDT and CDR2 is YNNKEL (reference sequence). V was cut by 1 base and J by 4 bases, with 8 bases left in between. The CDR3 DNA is TGTGCCAGCAGCCAAGTGTCGGGAGGGGCCAACGTCCTGACTTTC. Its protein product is CASSQVSGGANVLTF.

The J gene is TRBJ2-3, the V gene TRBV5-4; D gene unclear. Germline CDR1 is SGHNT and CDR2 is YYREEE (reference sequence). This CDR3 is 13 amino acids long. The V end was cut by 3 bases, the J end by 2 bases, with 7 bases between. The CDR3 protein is CASSSTNTDTQYF. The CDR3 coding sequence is TGTGCCAGCAGCTCGACCAACACAGATACGCAGTATTTT.

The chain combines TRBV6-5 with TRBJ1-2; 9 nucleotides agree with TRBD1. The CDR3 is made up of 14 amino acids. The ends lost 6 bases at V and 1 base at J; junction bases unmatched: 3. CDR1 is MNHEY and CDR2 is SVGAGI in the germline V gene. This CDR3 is CASSPGQGNYGYTF. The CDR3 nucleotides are TGTGCCAGCAGCCCGGGACAGGGTAACTATGGCTACACCTTC.

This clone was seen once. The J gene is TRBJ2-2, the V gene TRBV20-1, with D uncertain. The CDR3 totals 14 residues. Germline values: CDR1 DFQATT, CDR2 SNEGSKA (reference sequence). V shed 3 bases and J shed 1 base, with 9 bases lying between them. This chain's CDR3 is CSASSSVNTGELFF. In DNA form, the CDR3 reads TGCAGTGCTAGTTCGAGCGTGAACACCGGGGAGCTGTTTTTT.

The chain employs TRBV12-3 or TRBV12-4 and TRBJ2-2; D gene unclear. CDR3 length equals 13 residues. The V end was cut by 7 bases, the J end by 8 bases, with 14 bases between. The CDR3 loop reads CASTLRASGELFF. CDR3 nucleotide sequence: TGTGCCAGCACCCTCAGAGCTTCTGGGGAGCTGTTTTTT.

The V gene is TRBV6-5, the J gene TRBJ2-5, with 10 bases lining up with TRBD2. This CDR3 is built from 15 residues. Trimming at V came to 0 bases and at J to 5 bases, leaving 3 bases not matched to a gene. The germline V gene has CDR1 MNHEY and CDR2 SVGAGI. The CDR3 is CASSYSVSGRETQYF. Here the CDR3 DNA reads TGTGCCAGCAGTTACTCGGTTAGCGGGAGGGAGACCCAGTACTTC.

DNA for the CDR3: TGTGCCTGGAGTGTAGAGAATTTCTTGAGATCCGAGCAGTACTTC. It yields the protein CAWSVENFLRSEQYF. V is TRBV30 and J is TRBJ2-7; D remains ambiguous. V lost 0 bases, J lost 6 bases, and 18 bases lay in between. CDR1 GTSNPN and CDR2 SVGIG come from the germline V gene (reference sequence). The CDR3 runs to 15 residues.

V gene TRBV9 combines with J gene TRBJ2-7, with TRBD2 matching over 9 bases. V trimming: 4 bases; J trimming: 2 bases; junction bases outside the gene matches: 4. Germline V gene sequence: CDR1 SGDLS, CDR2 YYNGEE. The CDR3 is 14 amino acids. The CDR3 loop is CASSWTSETYEQYF. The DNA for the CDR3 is TGTGCCAGCAGCTGGACTAGCGAGACCTACGAGCAGTACTTC.

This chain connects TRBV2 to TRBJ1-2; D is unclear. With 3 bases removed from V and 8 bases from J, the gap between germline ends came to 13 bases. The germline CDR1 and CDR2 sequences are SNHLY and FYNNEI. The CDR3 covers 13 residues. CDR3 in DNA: TGTGCCAGCAGTGAGGGTGGCTCTCCCGGCTACACCTTC. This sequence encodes CASSEGGSPGYTF.